This T cell receptor (beta chain) comes out of a study of T cell changes during pregnancy in multiple sclerosis. Measured with immunoSEQ multiplex PCR; TCRdb has only the in-frame clones, and not every one. This table holds under 95,000 clones, 85% to 95% found once. CDR1 SEHNR and CDR2 FQNEAQ come from the germline V gene (reference sequence). V was trimmed by 1 base and J by 0 bases, leaving 7 bases between them. This CDR3 spans 15 amino acids. This clone has just a few counts. The source was peripheral blood, collected after pregnancy. The TCR sequence derives from a female donor with multiple sclerosis, enrolled in a pregnancy study. The V call is TRBV7-9, the J call TRBJ1-3; weak D call: TRBD1 (5 bases). The CDR3 coding sequence is TGTGCCAGCAGCTTAGAGGGGAACTCTGGAAACACCATATATTTT. Its protein is CASSLEGNSGNTIYF.